This T cell receptor beta chain is from a study of identical twins. Study results and caveats: Models underestimated how often monozygotic twins shared out-of-frame TCR alpha.

This clonotype came up a few times. Antigen specificity is unknown. TCRdb recomputed calls from the 5' RACE reads with MiXCR, one row per CDR3 protein. In the table there are 500,000 or so distinct CDR3 sequences, roughly a fifth of which are singletons. This CDR3 contains 15 residues. Deletions cut 4 bases from V and 0 bases from J, with 14 bases between. Germline lookup yields CDR1 SGHRS and CDR2 YFSETQ. These data were likewise used in another study, on T cells expressing NK-cell markers.

The sequence came from a woman aged 18 to 35 in good health. The chain employs TRBV5-1 and TRBJ2-7, with D tentatively TRBD1 (6 bases). The sequenced sample was CD4+ T cells sorted from blood. The CDR3 DNA reads as TGCGCCAGCAGCCCAACAGGGAGTTACTCCTACGAGCAGTACTTC. It translates to CASSPTGSYSYEQYF.